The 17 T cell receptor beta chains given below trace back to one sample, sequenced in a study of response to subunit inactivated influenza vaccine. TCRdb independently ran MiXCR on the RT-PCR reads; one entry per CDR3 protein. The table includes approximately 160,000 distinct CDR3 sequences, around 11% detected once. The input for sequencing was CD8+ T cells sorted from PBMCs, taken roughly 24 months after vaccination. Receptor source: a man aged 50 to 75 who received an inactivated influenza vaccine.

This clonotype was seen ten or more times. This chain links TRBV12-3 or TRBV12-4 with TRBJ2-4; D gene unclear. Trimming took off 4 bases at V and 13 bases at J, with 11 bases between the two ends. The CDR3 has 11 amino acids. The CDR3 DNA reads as TGTGCCAGCAGTTCCAATAGGAAGCAGTACTTC. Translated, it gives CASSSNRKQYF.

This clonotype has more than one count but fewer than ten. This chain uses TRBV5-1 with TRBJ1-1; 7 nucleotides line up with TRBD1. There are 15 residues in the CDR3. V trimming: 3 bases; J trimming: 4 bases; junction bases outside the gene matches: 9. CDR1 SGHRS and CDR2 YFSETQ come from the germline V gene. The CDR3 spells CASSWSGGISTEAFF. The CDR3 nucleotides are TGCGCCAGCAGCTGGTCAGGGGGGATTAGCACTGAAGCTTTCTTT.

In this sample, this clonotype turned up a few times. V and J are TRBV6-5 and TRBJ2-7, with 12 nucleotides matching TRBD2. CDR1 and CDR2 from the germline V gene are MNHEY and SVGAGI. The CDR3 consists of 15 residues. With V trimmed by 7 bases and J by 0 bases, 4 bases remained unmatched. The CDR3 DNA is TGTGCCAGCACTTCGACTAGCGGGAGCTCCTACGAGCAGTACTTC. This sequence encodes CASTSTSGSSYEQYF.

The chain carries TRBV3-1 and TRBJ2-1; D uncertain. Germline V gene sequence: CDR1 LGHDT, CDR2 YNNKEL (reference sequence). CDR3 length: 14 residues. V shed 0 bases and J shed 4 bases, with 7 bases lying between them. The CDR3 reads CASSQDSQYNEQFF. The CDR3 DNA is TGTGCCAGCAGCCAAGATTCGCAGTACAATGAGCAGTTCTTC.

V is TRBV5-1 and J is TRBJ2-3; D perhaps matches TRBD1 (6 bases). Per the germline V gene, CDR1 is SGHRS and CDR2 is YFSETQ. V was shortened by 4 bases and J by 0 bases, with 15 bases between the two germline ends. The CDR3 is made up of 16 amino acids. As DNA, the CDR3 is TGCGCCAGCAGCCCTGTAGGACAGACTAGCACAGATACGCAGTATTTT. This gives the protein CASSPVGQTSTDTQYF.

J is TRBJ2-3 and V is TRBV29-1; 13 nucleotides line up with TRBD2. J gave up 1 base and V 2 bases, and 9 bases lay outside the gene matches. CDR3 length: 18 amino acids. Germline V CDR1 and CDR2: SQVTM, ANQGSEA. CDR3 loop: CSVEPRTSGRMGTDTQYF. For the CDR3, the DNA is TGCAGCGTTGAACCCCGGACTAGCGGGAGAATGGGCACAGATACGCAGTATTTT.

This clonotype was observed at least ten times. CDR3 nucleotide sequence: TGTGCCAGCAGCACGGGGATTCTTTCCACAGATACGCAGTATTTT. Protein sequence: CASSTGILSTDTQYF. The V gene is TRBV9, the J gene TRBJ2-3; D might be TRBD2 (5 bases). The germline V gene encodes CDR1 SGDLS and CDR2 YYNGEE. Trimming removed 4 bases at V and 2 bases at J, with 14 bases between. The CDR3 is made up of 15 amino acids.

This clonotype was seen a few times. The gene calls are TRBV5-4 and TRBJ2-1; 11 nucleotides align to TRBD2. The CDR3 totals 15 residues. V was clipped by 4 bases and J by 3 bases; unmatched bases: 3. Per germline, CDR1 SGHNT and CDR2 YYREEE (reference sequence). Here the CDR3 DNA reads TGTGCCAGCAGCGGCACTAGCGGGGGCTACAATGAGCAGTTCTTC. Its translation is CASSGTSGGYNEQFF. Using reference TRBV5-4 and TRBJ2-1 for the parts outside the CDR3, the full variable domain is ETGVTQSPTHLIKTRGQQVTLRCSSQSGHNTVSWYQQALGQGPQFIFQYYREEENGRGNFPPRFSGLQFPNYSSELNVNALELDDSALYLCASSGTSGGYNEQFFGPGTRLTVL.

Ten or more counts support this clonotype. DNA for the CDR3: TGTGCCAGCAGTCTCGGCGATGCGGGGAGCACTGAAGCTTTCTTT. Translating it yields CASSLGDAGSTEAFF. The chain carries TRBV28 and TRBJ1-1; D not resolved. Trimming took off 5 bases at V and 4 bases at J, with 17 bases between the two ends. The CDR3 runs 15 residues. Germline CDR1 is MDHEN and CDR2 is SYDVKM.

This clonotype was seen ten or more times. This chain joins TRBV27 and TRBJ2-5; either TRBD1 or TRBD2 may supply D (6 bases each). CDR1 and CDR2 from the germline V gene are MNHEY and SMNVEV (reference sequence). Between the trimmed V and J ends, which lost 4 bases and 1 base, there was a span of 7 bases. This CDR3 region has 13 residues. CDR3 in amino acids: CASSWGAQETQYF. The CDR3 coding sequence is TGTGCCAGCAGTTGGGGGGCCCAAGAGACCCAGTACTTC.

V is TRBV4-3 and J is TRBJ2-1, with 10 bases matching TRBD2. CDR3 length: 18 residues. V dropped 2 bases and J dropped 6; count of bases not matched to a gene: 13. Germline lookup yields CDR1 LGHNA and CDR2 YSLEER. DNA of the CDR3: TGCGCCAGCAGCCAACCAATCCCAATAGCGGGAGGAATCAATGAGCAGTTCTTC. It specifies CASSQPIPIAGGINEQFF.

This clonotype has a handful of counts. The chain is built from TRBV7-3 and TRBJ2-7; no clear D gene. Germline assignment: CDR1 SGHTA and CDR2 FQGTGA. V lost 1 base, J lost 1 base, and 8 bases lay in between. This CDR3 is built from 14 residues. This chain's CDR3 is CASSLNPSSYEQYF. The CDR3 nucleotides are TGTGCCAGCAGCTTAAATCCAAGTTCCTACGAGCAGTACTTC.

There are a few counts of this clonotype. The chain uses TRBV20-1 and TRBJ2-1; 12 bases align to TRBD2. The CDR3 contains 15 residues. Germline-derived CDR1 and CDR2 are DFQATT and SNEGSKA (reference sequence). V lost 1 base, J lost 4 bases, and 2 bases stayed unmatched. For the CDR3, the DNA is TGCAGTGCTAGAGGGACTAGCGGGGTATACAATGAGCAGTTCTTC. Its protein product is CSARGTSGVYNEQFF.

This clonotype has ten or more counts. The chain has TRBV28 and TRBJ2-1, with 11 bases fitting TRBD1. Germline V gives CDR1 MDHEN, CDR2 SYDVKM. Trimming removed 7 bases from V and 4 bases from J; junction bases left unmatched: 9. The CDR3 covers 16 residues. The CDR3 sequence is CASTPIRDRGYNEQFF. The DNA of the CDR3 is TGTGCCAGCACCCCTATCCGGGACAGGGGGTACAATGAGCAGTTCTTC.

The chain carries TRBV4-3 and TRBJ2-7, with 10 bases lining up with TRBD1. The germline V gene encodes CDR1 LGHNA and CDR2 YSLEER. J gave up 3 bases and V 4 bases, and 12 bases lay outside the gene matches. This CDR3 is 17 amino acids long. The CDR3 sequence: CASSPGPGQGRVYEQYF. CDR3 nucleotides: TGCGCCAGCAGCCCAGGACCGGGACAGGGGAGGGTCTACGAGCAGTACTTC.

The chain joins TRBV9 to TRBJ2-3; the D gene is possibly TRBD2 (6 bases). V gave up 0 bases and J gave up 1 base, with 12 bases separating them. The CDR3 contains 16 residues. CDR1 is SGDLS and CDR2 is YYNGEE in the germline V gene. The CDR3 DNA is TGTGCCAGCAGCGTAGATCCGGGACTTCGCACAGATACGCAGTATTTT. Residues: CASSVDPGLRTDTQYF.

CDR3 in DNA: TGTGCCAGCAGTCCAGGGGGGATCGGCTATGGCTACACCTTC. It specifies CASSPGGIGYGYTF. This chain joins TRBV12-3 or TRBV12-4 and TRBJ1-2; TRBD1 agrees at 7 bases. V gave up 5 bases and J gave up 4 bases; unmatched junction bases: 7. This CDR3 has 14 residues.